These T cell receptor beta chains were read from a single sample in a study of cytomegalovirus exposure and HLA in healthy donors. Generated by immunoSEQ multiplex PCR, the TCRdb table keeps only in-frame clones and is missing some. The table has approximately 200,000 clones, 70% to 85% seen once. Sequencing was done on a sample of PBMCs. Receptor source: a boy aged 2 to 10 in good health and CMV-seronegative. Each CDR3 is given with its conserved first and last residue. Each record gives: CDR3 protein, CDR3 DNA, D gene, J gene, V gene, clone size. The D gene is left open where the match is weak. Only part of the rows carry a size: once, few, many, or a class if the clone is expanded.

CASSLVGSGGRDTQYF TGTGCCAGCAGCTTAGTCGGTAGCGGGGGCCGGGATACGCAGTATTTT TRBD2 TRBJ2-3 TRBV7-2 once
CASSLQGNSGNTIYF TGTGCCAGCAGCCTACAGGGAAACTCTGGAAACACCATATATTTT . TRBJ1-3 TRBV7-2 .
CASSVGDRETNTEAFF TGTGCCAGCAGCGTAGGGGACAGAGAGACGAACACTGAAGCTTTCTTT TRBD1 TRBJ1-1 TRBV9 few
CASSPGAGGLNTEAFF TGTGCCAGCAGTCCAGGGGCAGGGGGGCTGAACACTGAAGCTTTCTTT TRBD1 TRBJ1-1 TRBV5-4 .
CASSLGSTGGNYGYTF TGCGCCAGCAGCTTGGGGTCGACAGGGGGCAATTATGGCTACACCTTC TRBD1 TRBJ1-2 TRBV5-1 once
CASSLDREETQYF TGTGCCAGCAGTTTGGACAGGGAGGAGACCCAGTACTTC TRBD1 TRBJ2-5 TRBV2 .
CAWKGGGRWRNSPLHF TGTGCCTGGAAGGGAGGGGGGCGGTGGCGAAATTCACCCCTCCACTTT . TRBJ1-6 TRBV30 .
CASSWGQGWYNSPLHF TGTGCCAGCAGCTGGGGACAGGGGTGGTATAATTCACCCCTCCACTTT TRBD1 TRBJ1-6 TRBV5-4 .
CASSFSGDGYTF TGTGCCAGCAGCTTTTCAGGGGATGGCTACACCTTC . TRBJ1-2 TRBV7-2 .
CASSQDSGAARERHEQFF TGCGCCAGCAGCCAAGACAGCGGGGCGGCTAGAGAACGTCATGAGCAGTTCTTC TRBD2 TRBJ2-1 TRBV4-3 .
CASSRTDYTGELFF TGTGCCAGCAGTCGGACAGACTACACCGGGGAGCTGTTTTTT . TRBJ2-2 TRBV2 .
CASSEVSGQFYGYTF TGTGCCAGCAGTGAAGTATCGGGACAGTTCTATGGCTACACCTTC TRBD1 TRBJ1-2 TRBV6-1 .
CASSFQGAYNEQFF TGTGCCAGCAGTTTCCAGGGGGCCTACAATGAGCAGTTCTTC TRBD1 TRBJ2-1 TRBV27 .
CASRRTSGDTYEQYF TGTGCCAGCAGGCGGACTAGCGGGGACACCTACGAGCAGTACTTC TRBD2 TRBJ2-7 TRBV7-2 .
CASSSPAASDYGYTF TGTGCCAGTAGTTCCCCAGCGGCCAGCGACTATGGCTACACCTTC . TRBJ1-2 TRBV19 .
CASSLTGGGTDTQYF TGTGCCAGCAGCTTAACGGGGGGGGGTACAGATACGCAGTATTTT TRBD2 TRBJ2-3 TRBV7-3 .
CASSSGLPGETQYF TGTGCCAGCAGCTCGGGACTCCCTGGGGAGACCCAGTACTTC . TRBJ2-5 TRBV7-3 .
CASSLGGVSTEAFF TGTGCCAGCAGCTTGGGGGGGGTGAGCACTGAAGCTTTCTTT . TRBJ1-1 TRBV7-2 few
CASSEGRNNYGYTF TGTGCCAGCTCGGAGGGACGAAATAACTATGGCTACACCTTC . TRBJ1-2 TRBV18 .
CASSLDGRTQYF TGTGCCAGCAGCTTAGATGGGAGAACGCAGTATTTT . TRBJ2-3 TRBV7-2 .
CASSLGGASGGQETQYF TGTGCCAGCAGCTTAGGGGGGGCTAGCGGGGGCCAAGAGACCCAGTACTTC TRBD2 TRBJ2-5 TRBV7-2 .
CASSVVKRLETQYF TGTGCCAGCAGCGTAGTAAAGCGTCTAGAGACCCAGTACTTC . TRBJ2-5 TRBV9 .
CASSPPGTGAETQYF TGTGCCAGCAGCCCACCCGGGACAGGGGCAGAGACCCAGTACTTC TRBD1 TRBJ2-5 TRBV6-6 .
CASSLSGDLEAFF TGTGCCAGCAGCTTGTCAGGGGACCTGGAAGCTTTCTTT . TRBJ1-1 TRBV5-5 .
CASSMDRGLHGYTF TGTGCCAGTAGTATGGACAGGGGGCTCCATGGCTACACCTTC TRBD1 TRBJ1-2 TRBV19 .
CASSLAVGQGISPLHF TGTGCCAGCAGCTTGGCCGTAGGACAGGGTATATCACCCCTCCACTTT TRBD1 TRBJ1-6 TRBV5-4 .
CASSTTTGNTIYF TGTGCCAGCAGCACCACAACAGGAAACACCATATATTTT . TRBJ1-3 TRBV21-1 .
CASSGMTGSSYEQYF TGTGCCAGTAGTGGAATGACAGGGAGCTCCTACGAGCAGTACTTC TRBD1 TRBJ2-7 TRBV19 .
CASSLMASVRGSGANVLTF TGCGCCAGCAGCTTGATGGCCTCCGTCAGGGGCTCTGGGGCCAACGTCCTGACTTTC . TRBJ2-6 TRBV5-1 .
CASTGSSYNSPLHF TGTGCCAGTACAGGGAGCTCCTATAATTCACCCCTCCACTTT . TRBJ1-6 TRBV6-6 .
CASSLAPSFDEQFF TGCGCCAGCAGCTTGGCGCCTAGCTTCGATGAGCAGTTCTTC . TRBJ2-1 TRBV5-1 .
CASSLTGGPNTGELFF TGTGCCAGCAGCTTAACGGGGGGCCCGAACACCGGGGAGCTGTTTTTT . TRBJ2-2 TRBV7-2 .
CASSRQETQYF TGTGCCAGCAGCCGTCAAGAGACCCAGTACTTC . TRBJ2-5 TRBV13 .
CASSEQGGGYTF TGTGCCAGCAGCGAACAGGGAGGTGGCTACACCTTC . TRBJ1-2 TRBV2 once
CASSRDRAYEQYF TGTGCCAGCAGCCGGGACAGGGCCTACGAGCAGTACTTC TRBD1 TRBJ2-7 TRBV13 .
CASSAPGNSYGYTF TGTGCCAGCAGCGCACCAGGGAACTCCTATGGCTACACCTTC . TRBJ1-2 TRBV9 .